Sequencing of this T cell receptor (beta chain) was carried out in a study of control samples from healthy donors and cancer patients. The CDR3 is 15 amino acids. The germline V gene has CDR1 KGHSH and CDR2 LQKENI. Between the trimmed V and J ends, which lost 3 bases and 1 base, there was a span of 12 bases. Only in-frame clones appear in the TCRdb table, and some are missing; sequencing was by immunoSEQ multiplex PCR. In the table there are around 30,000 clones, roughly 91% of which are singletons. The specimen was PBMCs. V and J are TRBV18 and TRBJ1-1; D gene uncertain. The clonotype originates from a man aged 50 to 59 with lung cancer. The CDR3 sequence: CASSPTSTPNTEAFF. The DNA of the CDR3 is TGTGCCAGCTCACCCACGTCCACACCGAACACTGAAGCTTTCTTT.